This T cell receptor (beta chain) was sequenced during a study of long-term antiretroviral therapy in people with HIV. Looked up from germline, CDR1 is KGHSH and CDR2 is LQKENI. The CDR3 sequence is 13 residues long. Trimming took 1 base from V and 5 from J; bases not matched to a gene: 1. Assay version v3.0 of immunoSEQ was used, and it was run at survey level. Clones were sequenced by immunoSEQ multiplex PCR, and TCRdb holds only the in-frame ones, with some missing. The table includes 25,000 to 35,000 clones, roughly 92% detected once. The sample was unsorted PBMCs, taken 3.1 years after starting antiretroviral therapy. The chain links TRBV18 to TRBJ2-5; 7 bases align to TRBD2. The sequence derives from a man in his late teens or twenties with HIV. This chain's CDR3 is CASSPLRGETQYF. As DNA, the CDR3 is TGTGCCAGCTCACCACTGCGGGGGGAGACCCAGTACTTC.